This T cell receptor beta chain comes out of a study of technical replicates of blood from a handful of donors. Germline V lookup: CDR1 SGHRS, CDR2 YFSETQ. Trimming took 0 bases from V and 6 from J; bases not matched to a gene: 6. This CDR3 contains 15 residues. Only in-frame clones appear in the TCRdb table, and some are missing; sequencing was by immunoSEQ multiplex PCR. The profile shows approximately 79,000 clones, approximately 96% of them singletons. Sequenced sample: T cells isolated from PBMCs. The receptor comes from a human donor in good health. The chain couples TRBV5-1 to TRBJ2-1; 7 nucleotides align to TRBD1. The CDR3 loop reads CASSLGQGKFNEQFF. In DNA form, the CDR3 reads TGCGCCAGCAGCTTGGGACAGGGAAAGTTCAATGAGCAGTTCTTC.